A selection of T cell receptor beta chains follows, all from one sample in a study of identical twins. TCRdb called the 5' RACE reads again in MiXCR, with one record for every CDR3 protein. The sample has approximately 230,000 distinct CDR3 sequences, over 12% seen once. Sequenced sample: memory (CD45RO+) T cells sorted from blood. The receptors were sampled from a woman aged 18-29 years in good health. Both conserved end residues are part of each CDR3. A D gene is named only where the DNA matches it firmly. Clone size, where shown, is once, few, many, or a class for clones that have expanded.

- | - | TRBJ2-3 | TRBV29-1 | TGCAGCGTTGCGGGGAGTGGAGCTACGCAGTATTTT | CSVAGSGATQYF
- | many | TRBJ2-3 | TRBV5-1 | TGCGCCAGCAAGCAACGGACTACAGCAGATACGCAGTATTTT | CASKQRTTADTQYF
- | - | TRBJ1-4 | TRBV6-1 | TGTGCCAGCAGTGAAGTTACGGGGGCGCCTGGAAAACTGTTTTTT | CASSEVTGAPGKLFF
- | - | TRBJ2-7 | TRBV6-6 | TGTGCCTCAGGGTCTCGTCTTTGGGAGCAGTACTTC | CASGSRLWEQYF
TRBD1 | few | TRBJ1-5 | TRBV2 | TGTGCCAGCAGTGGGAGAATCAGCGGGGACAGGGGAAAAATCTACGGCAATCAGCCCCAGCATTTT | CASSGRISGDRGKIYGNQPQHF
TRBD1 | few | TRBJ2-1 | TRBV5-5 | TGTGCCAGCAGCTTCGCCGGGACAGGGGTTCCCCAGGAGCAGTTCTTC | CASSFAGTGVPQEQFF
- | - | TRBJ2-6 | TRBV6-5 | TGTGCCAGCAGTTACGAAGTCACTTCTGGGGCCAACGTCCTGACTTTC | CASSYEVTSGANVLTF
- | - | TRBJ2-2 | TRBV19 | TGTGCCAGTTGGGACACCCCGAACACCGGGGAGCTGTTTTTT | CASWDTPNTGELFF
TRBD2 | - | TRBJ2-7 | TRBV6-5 | TGTGCCAGCAGTTACTCGGGCCAGAGCGGGGGTACCTACGAGCAGTACTTC | CASSYSGQSGGTYEQYF
TRBD1 | - | TRBJ2-1 | TRBV9 | TGTGCCAGCAGCTCTTCAAACAGGGGCGGTGGGAATGAGCAGTTCTTC | CASSSSNRGGGNEQFF
- | few | TRBJ1-2 | TRBV3-1 | TGTGCCAGCAGCCGAACAGCGGGACGGCCTTCAAACTATGGCTACACCTTC | CASSRTAGRPSNYGYTF
- | - | TRBJ2-7 | TRBV5-6 | TGTGCCAGCAGCTTGGTACGGGCCGAGCAGTACTTC | CASSLVRAEQYF
- | - | TRBJ1-1 | TRBV5-1 | TGCGCCAGCAGCTTGGAACAGATTAAGAACACTGAAGCTTTCTTT | CASSLEQIKNTEAFF
TRBD1 | - | TRBJ2-3 | TRBV20-1 | TGCAGTGCTGGAGGGACAGGGGGGACAGATACGCAGTATTTT | CSAGGTGGTDTQYF
- | - | TRBJ2-6 | TRBV6-6 | TGTGCCAGCGCTTCTGGGGCCAACGTCCTGACTTTC | CASASGANVLTF
TRBD1 | few | TRBJ2-1 | TRBV18 | TGTGCCAGCTCACCGCCCCCCGGGACAGGGCGGGGATATGAGCAGTTCTTC | CASSPPPGTGRGYEQFF
- | few | TRBJ2-3 | TRBV6-5 | TGTGCCAGCAGTACTGGAGGGAGTACAGATACGCAGTATTTT | CASSTGGSTDTQYF
- | few | TRBJ2-3 | TRBV19 | TGTGCCAGTGGGAAGACGGACGGAACAGATACGCAGTATTTT | CASGKTDGTDTQYF
- | - | TRBJ2-3 | TRBV4-3 | TGCGCCAGCAGCCAAGATTCGGGACTTACTACAGATACGCAGTATTTT | CASSQDSGLTTDTQYF
- | - | TRBJ2-7 | TRBV7-9 | TGTGCCAGCAGCCCCTATGGACGGGACGAGCAGTACTTC | CASSPYGRDEQYF
- | few | TRBJ1-2 | TRBV5-6 | TGTGCCAGCAGCTTCCAGACGGCAAACTATGGCTACACCTTC | CASSFQTANYGYTF
- | - | TRBJ1-3 | TRBV18 | TGTGCCAGCTCAGCCCGGACGGGCTCTGGAAACACCATATATTTT | CASSARTGSGNTIYF
TRBD2 | - | TRBJ2-5 | TRBV10-3 | TGTGCCATCAGTGGGAGCCCTAGCGGGGGGACCCAGTACTTC | CAISGSPSGGTQYF
- | - | TRBJ2-5 | TRBV3-1 | TGTGCCAGCAGCCACAGGGGAGAGACCCAGTACTTC | CASSHRGETQYF
- | few | TRBJ1-2 | TRBV18 | TGTGCCAGCTCACCAGGGGGTAGTGGCTACACCTTC | CASSPGGSGYTF
- | few | TRBJ2-5 | TRBV6-1 | TGTGCCAGCGGAGACCGGGATTTTTTCCAAGAGACCCAGTACTTC | CASGDRDFFQETQYF
TRBD2 | many | TRBJ2-7 | TRBV5-1 | TGCGCCAGCAGCTTGCTAGCGGGAGCGAAGGAGCAGTACTTC | CASSLLAGAKEQYF
- | many | TRBJ2-7 | TRBV25-1 | TGTGCCAGCAGTGAATCAAGGGCGGCCCCTACCTACGAGCAGTACTTC | CASSESRAAPTYEQYF
- | - | TRBJ2-2 | TRBV29-1 | TGCAGCGTTGAAAAACAGAAGTCGAACACCGGGGAGCTGTTTTTT | CSVEKQKSNTGELFF
TRBD1 | - | TRBJ1-1 | TRBV3-1 | TGTGCCAGCAGCCAAGCTTGGACAGGGGACACTGAAGCTTTCTTT | CASSQAWTGDTEAFF
- | few | TRBJ1-1 | TRBV10-3 | TGTGCCATCAGTGAATCGCGTCTTGAAGCTTTCTTT | CAISESRLEAFF
- | - | TRBJ1-1 | TRBV3-1 | TGTGCCAGCAGCCGCCTCGGGGCAGGAGGGAACACTGAAGCTTTCTTT | CASSRLGAGGNTEAFF
- | few | TRBJ1-2 | TRBV9 | TGTGCCAGCAGCGTAGCGGGGCCCGTAACCGTAAACTATGGCTACACCTTC | CASSVAGPVTVNYGYTF
- | few | TRBJ1-1 | TRBV2 | TGTGCCAGCAGTAGGGGGGGCGGAGGGTCTGAAGCTTTCTTT | CASSRGGGGSEAFF
TRBD1 | - | TRBJ1-1 | TRBV7-8 | TGTGCCAGCAGCTCAACCGGACAGGGGGTGCGGGGCACTGAAGCTTTCTTT | CASSSTGQGVRGTEAFF
TRBD2 | few | TRBJ2-1 | TRBV7-7 | TGTGCCAGCAGCCGTCTAGCGGGAGGGGACAATGAGCAGTTCTTC | CASSRLAGGDNEQFF
- | - | TRBJ2-3 | TRBV7-2 | TGTGCCAGCAGCCCCCCGAGAGCGGCTAGCACAGATACGCAGTATTTT | CASSPPRAASTDTQYF
- | few | TRBJ2-7 | TRBV5-1 | TGCGCCAGCAGCCCAGCTCTAGCATCCTACGAGCAGTACTTC | CASSPALASYEQYF
TRBD1 | few | TRBJ2-3 | TRBV2 | TGTGCCAGCAGTGAGGACAGGGGTTGGGATACGCAGTATTTT | CASSEDRGWDTQYF
TRBD1 | few | TRBJ1-1 | TRBV20-1 | TGCAGTGCTTCACGGGGTAGGACAGGGAACACTGAAGCTTTCTTT | CSASRGRTGNTEAFF
- | - | TRBJ1-3 | TRBV5-1 | TGCGCCAGCAGCTTTAGGCGAATAGGAAACACCATATATTTT | CASSFRRIGNTIYF
- | - | TRBJ1-1 | TRBV20-1 | TGCAGTGCTAGAGATCCAGCAATTGGACCCCCAGAAGCTTTCTTT | CSARDPAIGPPEAFF
TRBD2 | - | TRBJ2-1 | TRBV20-1 | TGCAGTGCTACGGGACTAGCGGGAGGTGAGCAGTTCTTC | CSATGLAGGEQFF
- | - | TRBJ2-3 | TRBV5-1 | TGCGCCAGCAGCTCCTTTCGGTCTAGCACAGATACGCAGTATTTT | CASSSFRSSTDTQYF
TRBD1 | - | TRBJ2-3 | TRBV29-1 | TGCAGCGTTCAGTTCACACAGGGGAGCACAGATACGCAGTATTTT | CSVQFTQGSTDTQYF
- | few | TRBJ1-2 | TRBV3-1 | TGTGCCAGCAGCCCTGTGGTAGGGGTCTATGGCTACACCTTC | CASSPVVGVYGYTF
- | many | TRBJ2-5 | TRBV5-1 | TGCGCCAGCAGCTTGACCGCGGGCGAGACCCAGTACTTC | CASSLTAGETQYF
- | - | TRBJ1-1 | TRBV10-1 | TGCGCCAGCAGTCGCCTGAGGGGGGTAGAAGCTTTCTTT | CASSRLRGVEAFF
- | many | TRBJ2-3 | TRBV12-3/TRBV12-4 | TGTGCCAGCAGTTTAGGAGGAGGATCAGATACGCAGTATTTT | CASSLGGGSDTQYF